Listed here is a single T cell receptor beta chain. This entry is derived from a study of blood T cell repertoires in COVID-19. About the research overall: Researchers got acute and convalescent COVID-19 samples from the United States, Italy and Spain.

Per the study methods: How many nucleated cells were present was estimated from reference gene primer amplification. TCRdb's copy holds only in-frame clones and misses some; the assay was immunoSEQ multiplex PCR. The V and J calls and clone size are taken from that table; D and trimming were inferred from the DNA. This table holds 50,000 to 80,000 clones, more than 75% found once. The length of the CDR3 is 16 residues. CDR1 MNHGY and CDR2 SVAAGI come from the germline V gene. V lost 3 bases, J lost 2 bases, and 7 bases stayed unmatched. The V and J genes are TRBV6-9 and TRBJ1-5; the match to TRBD1 covers 7 bases. Sequencing was carried out using peripheral blood. This TCR came from a human donor in a cohort sampled during active COVID-19. The chain's CDR3 is CASSYRRQGCNQPQHF. CDR3 nucleotide sequence: TGTGCCAGCAGTTACCGTAGACAGGGCTGCAATCAGCCCCAGCATTTT.